This is a list of T cell receptor beta chains from one sample in a study of T cells in Graves' hyperthyroidism and ophthalmopathy. One entry per CDR3 protein, called by TCRdb with MiXCR from the multiplex PCR reads. The repertoire holds fewer than 550,000 distinct CDR3 sequences, with roughly 24% as singletons. Sequencing used blood. Source of these receptors: a woman aged 25 to 39 with Graves' ophthalmopathy. CDR3s include the opening cysteine and the closing phenylalanine or tryptophan.

J: TRBJ1-1; length: 17; V: TRBV3-1; CDR3: CASSQDPLGGMNTEAFF
J: TRBJ2-2; length: 17; V: TRBV7-9; CDR3: CASSLASLSLRPGELFF
J: TRBJ2-7; length: 15; V: TRBV19; CDR3: CASSIAVSAAYEQYF
J: TRBJ1-1; length: 14; V: TRBV12-3/TRBV12-4; CDR3: CASRRDGSNTEAFF
J: TRBJ2-5; length: 14; V: TRBV6-1; CDR3: CASGAGELGKTQYF
J: TRBJ1-1; length: 14; V: TRBV5-1; CDR3: CASSLLKGQVGAFF
J: TRBJ2-5; length: 16; V: TRBV12-3/TRBV12-4; CDR3: CASSLVSGGLQETQYF
J: TRBJ2-7; length: 15; V: TRBV20-1; CDR3: CSAVPSSGASYEQYF
J: TRBJ2-5; length: 13; V: TRBV28; CDR3: CASRNRDRETQYF
J: TRBJ1-1; length: 15; V: TRBV4-3; CDR3: CASSQAGGLNTEAFF
J: TRBJ1-1; length: 17; V: TRBV20-1; CDR3: CSARDGRDRGLNTEAFF
J: TRBJ2-7; length: 16; V: TRBV2; CDR3: CASIITGTDVSYEQYF
J: TRBJ1-2; length: 11; V: TRBV5-4; CDR3: CASSWADGYTF
J: TRBJ2-2; length: 14; V: TRBV10-3; CDR3: CAIRGQGATGELFF
J: TRBJ2-5; length: 14; V: TRBV28; CDR3: CASSSPEQWETQYF
J: TRBJ1-5; length: 16; V: TRBV28; CDR3: CASSLEEGSFNQPQHF
J: TRBJ2-7; length: 14; V: TRBV28; CDR3: CASSLPGPSVEQYF
J: TRBJ1-3; length: 14; V: TRBV27; CDR3: CASRTGPSGNTIYF
J: TRBJ2-7; length: 12; V: TRBV20-1; CDR3: CSGQGARGEQYF
J: TRBJ2-7; length: 19; V: TRBV7-2; CDR3: CASSLGTGWVATAPYEQYF
J: TRBJ1-6; length: 15; V: TRBV12-3/TRBV12-4; CDR3: CASSPLGANNSPLHF
J: TRBJ2-5; length: 15; V: TRBV28; CDR3: CASSSGGQGQETQYF
J: TRBJ2-7; length: 14; V: TRBV2; CDR3: CASSIATGYYEQYF
J: TRBJ2-1; length: 15; V: TRBV30; CDR3: CAWSVPSGVDNEQFF
J: TRBJ1-5; length: 15; V: TRBV12-3/TRBV12-4; CDR3: CASSLTGRSNQPQHF
J: TRBJ2-7; length: 14; V: TRBV12-3/TRBV12-4; CDR3: CASSNVGSSYEQYF
J: TRBJ2-5; length: 15; V: TRBV5-1; CDR3: CASSLMVGGQETQYF
J: TRBJ1-2; length: 13; V: TRBV20-1; CDR3: CSAKGASGYGYTF
J: TRBJ2-7; length: 15; V: TRBV28; CDR3: CASSRDRGHTYEQYF
J: TRBJ1-1; length: 12; V: TRBV30; CDR3: CAWRHSTVEAFF
J: TRBJ1-1; length: 13; V: TRBV6-1; CDR3: CASSLGQNLAAFF
J: TRBJ1-5; length: 14; V: TRBV5-1; CDR3: CASSSDGSNQPQHF
J: TRBJ1-2; length: 13; V: TRBV25-1; CDR3: CASSRTALYGYTF
J: TRBJ1-2; length: 12; V: TRBV30; CDR3: CAWRKDRNGYTF
J: TRBJ1-5; length: 18; V: TRBV20-1; CDR3: CSARVRYGGRVSNQPQHF
J: TRBJ2-7; length: 15; V: TRBV12-3/TRBV12-4; CDR3: CASSPLPSAIYEQYF
J: TRBJ2-3; length: 16; V: TRBV4-2; CDR3: CASSQNSGGGTDTQYF
J: TRBJ2-7; length: 15; V: TRBV20-1; CDR3: CSARDPTGGLVEQYF
J: TRBJ2-5; length: 14; V: TRBV5-5; CDR3: CASSLLSGQETQYF
J: TRBJ1-5; length: 13; V: TRBV29-1; CDR3: CSAVTGPGQPQHF
J: TRBJ1-3; length: 13; V: TRBV6-1; CDR3: CASGRSSGNTIYF
J: TRBJ1-2; length: 14; V: TRBV6-2/TRBV6-3; CDR3: CASRDGQGVYGYTF
J: TRBJ2-7; length: 13; V: TRBV6-1; CDR3: CASSEGQTYEQYF
J: TRBJ1-5; length: 17; V: TRBV7-9; CDR3: CASSLTGQGSGNQPQHF
J: TRBJ2-7; length: 14; V: TRBV28; CDR3: CASSLSRGGTEQYF
J: TRBJ1-1; length: 13; V: TRBV11-2; CDR3: CASSHSGAQQAFF
J: TRBJ1-5; length: 17; V: TRBV15; CDR3: CATSRDHLDYSNQPQHF
J: TRBJ2-2; length: 14; V: TRBV20-1; CDR3: CSASAGGSTGELFF